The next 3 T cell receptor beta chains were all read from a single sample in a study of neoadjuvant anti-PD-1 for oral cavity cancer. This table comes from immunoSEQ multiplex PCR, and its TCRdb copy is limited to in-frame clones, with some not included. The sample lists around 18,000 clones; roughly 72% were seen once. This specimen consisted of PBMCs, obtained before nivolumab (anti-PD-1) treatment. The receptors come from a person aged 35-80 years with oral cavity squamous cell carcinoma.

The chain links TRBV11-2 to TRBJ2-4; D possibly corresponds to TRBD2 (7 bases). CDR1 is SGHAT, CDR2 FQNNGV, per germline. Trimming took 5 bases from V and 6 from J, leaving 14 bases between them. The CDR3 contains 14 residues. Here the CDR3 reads CASSQGGAGNIQYF. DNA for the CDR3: TGTGCCAGCAGCCAAGGGGGGGCGGGAAACATTCAGTACTTC.

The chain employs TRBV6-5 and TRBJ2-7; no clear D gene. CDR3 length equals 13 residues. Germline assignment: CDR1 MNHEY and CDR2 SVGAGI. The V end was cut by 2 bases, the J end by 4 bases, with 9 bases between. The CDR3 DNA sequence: TGTGCCAGCAGTTACGTTTTAAGTTACGAGCAGTACTTC. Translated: CASSYVLSYEQYF.

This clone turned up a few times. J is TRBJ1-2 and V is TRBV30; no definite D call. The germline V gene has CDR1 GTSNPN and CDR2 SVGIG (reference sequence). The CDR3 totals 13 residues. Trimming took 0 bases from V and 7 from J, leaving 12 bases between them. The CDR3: CAWSVRRGGGYTF. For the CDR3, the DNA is TGTGCCTGGAGTGTACGCAGAGGCGGTGGCTACACCTTC.